A single sample is the source of the 27 T cell receptor beta chains below, sequenced in a study of blood T cell repertoires in COVID-19 (dated by TCRdb to 2018 to 2020). The method was the immunoSEQ multiplex PCR assay. As stored in TCRdb, this immuneACCESS dataset retains in-frame rearrangements with V and J assigned. A fraction of the clones does not appear; measured against another copy, unresolved V genes explain less than half of the discrepancy, and the remainder lacks a known reason. For this sample the table gives approximately 300,000 clones, of which about 89% were detected only once. About 6% of the sample belongs to the ten largest clones. Sequencing was done on a sample of peripheral blood. All receptors derive from a man younger than 30 who had recovered from COVID-19.

This clone was picked up one time. V usage is TRBV2 and J usage is TRBJ1-2; TRBD1 might be the D (5 bases). The CDR3 spans 13 residues. V was shortened by 3 bases and J by 0 bases, with 5 bases between the two germline ends. Germline values: CDR1 SNHLY, CDR2 FYNNEI. CDR3 sequence: CASSDRANYGYTF. CDR3 bases: TGTGCCAGCAGTGACAGGGCTAACTATGGCTACACCTTC.

The J gene is TRBJ2-1, the V gene TRBV6-6; the match to TRBD2 covers 12 bases. The germline V gene encodes CDR1 MNHNY and CDR2 SVGAGI (reference sequence). This CDR3 is 17 amino acids long. V dropped 5 bases and J dropped 7; count of bases not matched to a gene: 12. The CDR3 sequence: CASSPLGLAGLENEQFF. CDR3 bases: TGTGCCAGCAGTCCCTTGGGACTAGCGGGCCTAGAGAATGAGCAGTTCTTC.

This sequence joins TRBV4-3 and TRBJ1-1; no definite D call. Trimming stripped 0 bases from V and 0 bases from J, with 14 bases between. The CDR3 has 17 residues. Germline V lookup: CDR1 LGHNA, CDR2 YSLEER. CDR3 nucleotide sequence: TGCGCCAGCAGCCAAGATCTTTACGGGAACATGAACACTGAAGCTTTCTTT. This gives the protein CASSQDLYGNMNTEAFF.

The CDR3 sequence: CATTGQGGYEQYF. For the CDR3, the DNA is TGTGCCACCACGGGACAGGGTGGATACGAGCAGTACTTC. V gene TRBV19 combines with J gene TRBJ2-7; TRBD1 matches at 9 bases. Germline V gene lookup returns CDR1 LNHDA and CDR2 SQIVND (reference sequence). Unmatched junction bases numbered 8, after V lost 10 bases and J lost 4 bases. CDR3 size: 13 residues.

This chain joins TRBV6-4 and TRBJ1-1; possible D gene TRBD1, 5 bases. The germline V gene has CDR1 MRHNA and CDR2 SNTAGT. The CDR3 covers 13 residues. Trimming removed 1 base at V and 8 bases at J, with 11 bases between. The CDR3 loop is CASSDLPGYEAFF. The CDR3, as DNA: TGTGCCAGCAGTGACTTACCAGGGTACGAAGCTTTCTTT.

The V gene is TRBV2, the J gene TRBJ2-7; 10 bases line up with TRBD1. Germline loops: CDR1 SNHLY, CDR2 FYNNEI. The CDR3 has 13 residues. The V gene end was trimmed by 8 bases and the J gene end by 2 bases; junction bases not matched to a gene: 3. The CDR3 is CASAGTGAYEQYF. Here the CDR3 DNA reads TGTGCCAGCGCCGGGACAGGGGCCTACGAGCAGTACTTC.

The CDR3 nucleotides read TGTGCCTGGAACATACTGGACAGGGAGCACAATGAGCAGTTCTTC. It yields the protein CAWNILDREHNEQFF. This rearrangement joins TRBV30 to TRBJ2-1, with 8 bases that match TRBD1. Germline V gene data show CDR1 as GTSNPN and CDR2 as SVGIG (reference sequence). This CDR3 is 15 amino acids long. Trimming took 4 bases from V and 5 from J; bases not matched to a gene: 10.

The chain joins TRBV2 to TRBJ1-1; unclear D gene. Germline V lookup: CDR1 SNHLY, CDR2 FYNNEI. With 6 bases removed from V and 8 bases from J, the gap between germline ends came to 16 bases. This CDR3 region has 13 residues. The CDR3 DNA reads as TGTGCCAGCAGCCCGTCCGGAGACGAGGAAGCTTTCTTT. As protein: CASSPSGDEEAFF.

The rearrangement links TRBV10-3 to TRBJ2-1, with D uncertain. CDR3 length equals 15 residues. Trimming left V 5 bases short and J 0 bases short, with 11 bases between. Germline lookup yields CDR1 ENHRY and CDR2 SYGVKD. CDR3 region: CAISPSGNSYNEQFF. Here the CDR3 DNA reads TGTGCCATCAGTCCTTCCGGTAACTCCTACAATGAGCAGTTCTTC.

The chain joins TRBV24-1 to TRBJ2-7; D is ambiguous. In germline, CDR1 is KGHDR, CDR2 SFDVKD. This CDR3 is 14 amino acids long. Trimming removed 1 base at V and 0 bases at J, with 6 bases between. CDR3 sequence: CATSDFRSSYEQYF. The DNA of the CDR3 is TGTGCCACCAGTGATTTTCGCAGCTCCTACGAGCAGTACTTC.

V is TRBV12-3 or TRBV12-4 and J is TRBJ2-7; D remains unclear. V gave up 3 bases and J gave up 4 bases, with 10 bases separating them. CDR3 size: 13 residues. CDR3 coding DNA: TGTGCCAGCAGTTTGTTTGAGGATTACGAGCAGTACTTC. The encoded protein is CASSLFEDYEQYF.

The chain joins TRBV20-1 to TRBJ2-1; 9 bases fit TRBD2. The CDR3 has 17 amino acids. Looked up from germline, CDR1 is DFQATT and CDR2 is SNEGSKA (reference sequence). V lost 3 bases to trimming and J lost 6 bases; unmatched junction nucleotides: 15. In DNA, the CDR3 is TGCAGTGCTAGTGGCCCGCCGGGACTAGCAATTTCCAATGAGCAGTTCTTC. This translates into CSASGPPGLAISNEQFF.

In this sample, this clone turned up once. The chain uses TRBV2 and TRBJ1-2; 8 bases agree with TRBD1. V lost 2 bases and J lost 4; bases outside the gene matches: 6. The CDR3 consists of 15 residues. Germline CDR1 reads SNHLY; CDR2 reads FYNNEI. Written as DNA, the CDR3 is TGTGCCAGCAGTGAATTCCTTGGACAGGGCTATGGCTACACCTTC. Translated: CASSEFLGQGYGYTF. Together with reference TRBV2 and TRBJ1-2, the CDR3 gives the full variable domain: EPEVTQTPSHQVTQMGQEVILRCVPISNHLYFYWYRQILGQKVEFLVSFYNNEISEKSEIFDDQFSVERPDGSNFTLKIRSTKLEDSAMYFCASSEFLGQGYGYTFGSGTRLTVV.

This chain uses TRBV7-3 with TRBJ2-7, with TRBD2 as a possible D gene (6 bases). The germline V gene encodes CDR1 SGHTA and CDR2 FQGTGA. Trimming took 5 bases from V and 3 from J, leaving 14 bases between them. The CDR3 covers 14 residues. CDR3 DNA: TGTGCCAGCAGCCCCCGGGACTCCTACTACGAGCAGTACTTC. Its translation: CASSPRDSYYEQYF.

This clone was seen only once. The chain is built from TRBV29-1 and TRBJ1-6; D is unclear. This CDR3 comprises 13 residues. Germline V gene lookup returns CDR1 SQVTM and CDR2 ANQGSEA. Between the trimmed V and J ends, which lost 4 bases and 4 bases, there was a span of 8 bases. The CDR3 nucleotides are TGCAGCGTTGGCACAGATTATAATTCACCCCTCCACTTT. This gives the protein CSVGTDYNSPLHF.

This clone appeared a single time. The identical CDR3 is also encoded by other nucleotide sequences in the sample. The rearrangement uses TRBV27 and TRBJ2-2, with 8 positions matching TRBD2. V dropped 6 bases and J dropped 0; count of bases not matched to a gene: 6. In germline, CDR1 is MNHEY, CDR2 SMNVEV (reference sequence). This CDR3 region has 16 residues. The CDR3 sequence: CASSPLAEPNTGELFF. CDR3 nucleotides: TGTGCCAGCAGCCCACTAGCGGAGCCGAACACCGGGGAGCTGTTTTTT.

The chain employs TRBV9 and TRBJ1-1, with 8 bases fitting TRBD1. This CDR3 is built from 15 residues. V was pared by 0 bases and J by 1 base, with 2 bases of the junction left unmatched. CDR1 SGDLS and CDR2 YYNGEE come from the germline V gene. CDR3 loop: CASSVETGENTEAFF. CDR3 bases: TGTGCCAGCAGCGTAGAGACAGGGGAGAACACTGAAGCTTTCTTT.

The V call is TRBV5-1, the J call TRBJ1-4; D gene ambiguous. The germline V gene encodes CDR1 SGHRS and CDR2 YFSETQ. V was cut by 0 bases and J by 4 bases, with 7 bases left in between. The CDR3 loop spans 14 amino acids. The CDR3 DNA reads as TGCGCCAGCAGCTTGGCAAGAGGTAATGAAAAACTGTTTTTT. Translating it yields CASSLARGNEKLFF.

The V and J genes are TRBV18 and TRBJ2-7; D perhaps matches TRBD2 (5 bases). Looked up from germline, CDR1 is KGHSH and CDR2 is LQKENI. With 1 base removed from V and 3 bases from J, the gap between germline ends came to 13 bases. The CDR3 is 15 residues long. CDR3 nucleotides: TGTGCCAGCTCACCACGAAATCCGGGGTTCTACGAGCAGTACTTC. Translating it yields CASSPRNPGFYEQYF.

This clone appeared a few times. This sequence joins TRBV30 and TRBJ2-7, with a weak D call TRBD1 (6 bases). This CDR3 comprises 15 residues. V lost 2 bases to trimming and J lost 3 bases, with 17 bases between them. Germline CDR1 and CDR2: GTSNPN and SVGIG (reference sequence). CDR3 sequence: CAWSPKGGLFYEQYF. The CDR3, as DNA: TGTGCCTGGAGTCCTAAAGGGGGTCTATTCTACGAGCAGTACTTC.

This clone was detected a few times. CDR3 nucleotides: TGTGCCAGCAGCCAAGGCGGGACAGGCAGGGAGACCCAGTACTTC. This translates into CASSQGGTGRETQYF. The V gene is TRBV3-1 (or the pseudogene TRBV3-2), the J gene TRBJ2-5; TRBD1 aligns across 8 bases. The CDR3 is made up of 15 amino acids. J gave up 5 bases and V 1 base, and 6 bases lay outside the gene matches. Germline V gene sequence: CDR1 LGHDT, CDR2 YNNKEL (reference sequence).

This clone was seen only once. V is TRBV7-3 and J is TRBJ2-5; TRBD2 matches 9 bases. Losses at the gene ends were 0 bases for V and 5 bases for J; bases not matched to a gene: 13. Germline loops: CDR1 SGHTA, CDR2 FQGTGA. CDR3 length equals 18 residues. The CDR3, as DNA: TGTGCCAGCAGCTTAACGGCCCCGGATGGGCTAGCGGGGGAGACCCAGTACTTC. Its protein is CASSLTAPDGLAGETQYF.

The gene calls are TRBV7-6 and TRBJ2-1, with TRBD2 matching over 8 bases. V gave up 3 bases and J gave up 5 bases; unmatched junction bases: 9. Germline CDR1 is SGHVS and CDR2 is FNYEAQ. This CDR3 contains 16 residues. Here the CDR3 reads CASSLAGREVNNEQFF. Written as DNA, the CDR3 is TGTGCCAGCAGCTTGGCAGGGCGGGAGGTTAACAATGAGCAGTTCTTC.

V gene TRBV7-2 combines with J gene TRBJ2-3; D ambiguous. V was clipped by 5 bases and J by 2 bases, with 5 bases between them. The CDR3 spans 12 residues. The germline V gene encodes CDR1 SGHTA and CDR2 FQGNSA. Written as DNA, the CDR3 is TGTGCCAGCAGCACTATCACAGATACGCAGTATTTT. This sequence encodes CASSTITDTQYF.

The chain employs TRBV18 and TRBJ2-5; D ambiguous. Per germline, CDR1 KGHSH and CDR2 LQKENI. The CDR3 runs to 13 residues. V lost 6 bases to trimming and J lost 1 base, with 9 bases between them. The CDR3 loop is CASSYATQETQYF. The CDR3 DNA is TGTGCCAGCTCCTATGCCACCCAAGAGACCCAGTACTTC.

V gene TRBV27 combines with J gene TRBJ2-7, with 16 bases lining up with TRBD2. This CDR3 region has 19 residues. Germline V gene sequence: CDR1 MNHEY, CDR2 SMNVEV (reference sequence). V was clipped by 2 bases and J by 2 bases; unmatched bases: 9. The chain's CDR3 is CASSLTGLAGGPRTYEQYF. The CDR3 nucleotides read TGTGCCAGCAGTTTAACGGGACTAGCGGGAGGGCCGAGGACCTACGAGCAGTACTTC.

This clone was observed a handful of times. V is TRBV9 and J is TRBJ1-1; weak D call: TRBD1 (5 bases). Trimming shortened V by 0 bases and J by 6 bases, and 12 bases separated the two germline ends. CDR3 length equals 14 residues. Germline V gene data show CDR1 as SGDLS and CDR2 as YYNGEE. CDR3 nucleotides: TGTGCCAGCAGCGTAGGGGGGACTCTGCCTGAAGCTTTCTTT. Encoded protein: CASSVGGTLPEAFF.